The TCR beta chain described here comes from a study of blood T cell repertoires in COVID-19. Study information: T cells, B-cell-depleted T cells, or PBMCs supplied cDNA or gDNA.

TCRdb's copy holds only in-frame clones and misses some; the assay was immunoSEQ multiplex PCR. This sample has more than 300,000 clones; 86% occur once, and the top ten carry around 1.5%. CDR1 is LGHNA, CDR2 YNFKEQ, per germline. V was clipped by 0 bases and J by 3 bases; unmatched bases: 8. The CDR3 extends over 17 amino acids. This clone was counted once. The source is a woman aged 45-65 years with acute or convalescent COVID-19. The specimen sequenced was peripheral blood. This sequence joins TRBV4-2 and TRBJ1-5, with 7 bases identical to TRBD1. DNA for the CDR3: TGTGCCAGCAGCCAAGACTCGGGACAGAACTCCAATCAGCCCCAGCATTTT. Amino acid sequence: CASSQDSGQNSNQPQHF.